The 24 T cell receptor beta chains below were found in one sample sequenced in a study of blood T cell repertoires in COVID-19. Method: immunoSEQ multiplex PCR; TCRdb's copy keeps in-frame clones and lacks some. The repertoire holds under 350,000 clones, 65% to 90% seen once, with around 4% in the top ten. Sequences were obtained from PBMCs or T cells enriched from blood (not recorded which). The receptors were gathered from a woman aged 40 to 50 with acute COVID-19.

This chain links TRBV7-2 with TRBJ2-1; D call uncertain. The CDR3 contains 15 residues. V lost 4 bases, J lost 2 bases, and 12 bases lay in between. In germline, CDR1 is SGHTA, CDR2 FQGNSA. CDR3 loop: CASSSLPGTYNEQFF. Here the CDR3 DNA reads TGTGCCAGCAGCTCCCTCCCAGGCACCTACAATGAGCAGTTCTTC.

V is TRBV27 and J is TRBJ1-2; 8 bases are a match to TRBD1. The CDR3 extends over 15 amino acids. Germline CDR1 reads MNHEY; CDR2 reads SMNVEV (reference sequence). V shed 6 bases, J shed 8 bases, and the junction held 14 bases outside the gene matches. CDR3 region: CASSRAGGLGYGYTF. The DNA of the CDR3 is TGTGCCAGCAGCCGAGCAGGGGGCCTTGGTTACGGCTACACCTTC.

The CDR3 bases are TGCAGTGCTAGAGTTAGCATTGAGCAGTTCTTC. This encodes CSARVSIEQFF. The chain joins TRBV20-1 to TRBJ2-1; no reliable D call. Germline values: CDR1 DFQATT, CDR2 SNEGSKA (reference sequence). V dropped 1 base and J dropped 9 bases, with 7 bases sitting between them. The CDR3 runs 11 residues.

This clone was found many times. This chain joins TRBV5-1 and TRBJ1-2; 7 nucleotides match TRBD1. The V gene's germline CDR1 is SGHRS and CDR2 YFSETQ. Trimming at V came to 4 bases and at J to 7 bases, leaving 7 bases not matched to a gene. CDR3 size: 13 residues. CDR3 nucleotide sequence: TGCGCCAGCAGCCCGCGCGACAGGGCTGGCTACACCTTC. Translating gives CASSPRDRAGYTF.

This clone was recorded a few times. The CDR3 region is CASSEGQALGYTF. CDR3 sequence (DNA): TGTGCCAGCAGCGAGGGACAGGCTCTTGGCTACACCTTC. The chain combines TRBV3-1 (or the pseudogene TRBV3-2) with TRBJ1-2, with 8 bases fitting TRBD1. Looked up from germline, CDR1 is LGHDT and CDR2 is YNNKEL (reference sequence). Trimming removed 5 bases from V and 7 bases from J; junction bases left unmatched: 6. The CDR3 consists of 13 residues.

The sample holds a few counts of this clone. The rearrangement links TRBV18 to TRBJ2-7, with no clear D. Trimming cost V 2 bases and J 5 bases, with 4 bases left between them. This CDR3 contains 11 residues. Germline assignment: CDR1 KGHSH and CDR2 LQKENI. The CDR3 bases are TGTGCCAGCTCACCAGCGCACGAGCAGTACTTC. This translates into CASSPAHEQYF.

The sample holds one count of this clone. CDR3 amino acids: CAISRERNTGELFF. The CDR3 region has the DNA TGTGCCATCAGCAGGGAAAGGAACACCGGGGAGCTGTTTTTT. V gene TRBV10-3 combines with J gene TRBJ2-2; tentatively, D is TRBD1 (5 bases). Germline V gene data show CDR1 as ENHRY and CDR2 as SYGVKD. The CDR3 consists of 14 residues. V was trimmed by 6 bases and J by 1 base, leaving 9 bases between them.

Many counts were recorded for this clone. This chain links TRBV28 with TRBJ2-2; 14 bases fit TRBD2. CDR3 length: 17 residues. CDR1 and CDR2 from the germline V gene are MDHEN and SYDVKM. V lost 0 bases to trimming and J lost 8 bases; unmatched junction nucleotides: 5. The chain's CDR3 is CASSLWRLAGGPGELFF. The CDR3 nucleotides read TGTGCCAGCAGTTTATGGCGACTAGCGGGAGGGCCAGGGGAGCTGTTTTTT.

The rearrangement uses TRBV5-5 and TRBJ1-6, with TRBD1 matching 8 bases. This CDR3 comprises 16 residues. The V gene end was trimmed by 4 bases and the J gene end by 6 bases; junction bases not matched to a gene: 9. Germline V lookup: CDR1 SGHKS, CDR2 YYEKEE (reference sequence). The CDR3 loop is CASSLPSGGGNSPLHF. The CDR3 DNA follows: TGTGCCAGCAGCCTTCCCTCAGGGGGCGGTAATTCACCCCTCCACTTT.

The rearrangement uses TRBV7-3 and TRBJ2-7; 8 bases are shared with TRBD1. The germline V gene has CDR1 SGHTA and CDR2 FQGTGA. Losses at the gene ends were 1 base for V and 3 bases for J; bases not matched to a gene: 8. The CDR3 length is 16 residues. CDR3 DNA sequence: TGTGCCAGCAGCTTAAGGGCACAGGGGGAAGGCTACGAGCAGTACTTC. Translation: CASSLRAQGEGYEQYF.

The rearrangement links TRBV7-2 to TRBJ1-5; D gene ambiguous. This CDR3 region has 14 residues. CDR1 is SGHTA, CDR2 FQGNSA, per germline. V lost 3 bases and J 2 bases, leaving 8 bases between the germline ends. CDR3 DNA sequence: TGTGCCAGCAGCTTGAATACGGGCAATCAGCCCCAGCATTTT. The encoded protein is CASSLNTGNQPQHF.

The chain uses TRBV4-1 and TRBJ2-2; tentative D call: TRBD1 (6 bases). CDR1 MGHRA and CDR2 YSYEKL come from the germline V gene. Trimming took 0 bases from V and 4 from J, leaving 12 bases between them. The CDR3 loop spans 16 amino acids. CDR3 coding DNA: TGCGCCAGCAGCCAAGATCTCAACAGGGTCACCGGGGAGCTGTTTTTT. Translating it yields CASSQDLNRVTGELFF.

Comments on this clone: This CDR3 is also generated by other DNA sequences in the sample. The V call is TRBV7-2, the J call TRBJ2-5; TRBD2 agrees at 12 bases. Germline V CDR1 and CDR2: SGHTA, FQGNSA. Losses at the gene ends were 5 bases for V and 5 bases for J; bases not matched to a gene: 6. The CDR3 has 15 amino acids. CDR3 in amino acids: CASSLRLAGVETQYF. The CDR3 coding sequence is TGTGCCAGCAGCCTCCGACTAGCGGGAGTGGAGACCCAGTACTTC.

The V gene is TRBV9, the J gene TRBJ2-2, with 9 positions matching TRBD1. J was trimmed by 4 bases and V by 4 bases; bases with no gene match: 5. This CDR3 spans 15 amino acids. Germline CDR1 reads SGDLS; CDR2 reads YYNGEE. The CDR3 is CASSRDRAGTGELFF. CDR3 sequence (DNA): TGTGCCAGCAGCCGGGACAGGGCGGGCACCGGGGAGCTGTTTTTT.

Written as DNA, the CDR3 is TGTGCCAGCATCCCAGGGGGGACAGGGGACCACGAGCAGTACTTC. Amino acid sequence: CASIPGGTGDHEQYF. The chain recombines TRBV28 with TRBJ2-7, with 10 bases aligning to TRBD1. This CDR3 has 15 amino acids. V trimming: 7 bases; J trimming: 5 bases; junction bases outside the gene matches: 11. Per germline, CDR1 MDHEN and CDR2 SYDVKM. Full variable domain (remainder filled in from reference TRBV28 and TRBJ2-7): DVKVTQSSRYLVKRTGEKVFLECVQDMDHENMFWYRQDPGLGLRLIYFSYDVKMKEKGDIPEGYSVSREKKERFSLILESASTNQTSMYLCASIPGGTGDHEQYFGPGTRLTVT.

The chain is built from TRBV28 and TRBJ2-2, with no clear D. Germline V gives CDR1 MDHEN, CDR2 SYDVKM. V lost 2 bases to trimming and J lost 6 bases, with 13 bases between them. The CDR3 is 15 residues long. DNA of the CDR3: TGTGCCAGCAGTTTAAGTCAAGAGGTTGCCGGGGAGCTGTTTTTT. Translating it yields CASSLSQEVAGELFF.

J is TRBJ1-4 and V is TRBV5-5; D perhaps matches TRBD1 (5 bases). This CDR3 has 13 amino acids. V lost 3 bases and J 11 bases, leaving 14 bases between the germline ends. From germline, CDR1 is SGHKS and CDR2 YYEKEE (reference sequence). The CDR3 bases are TGTGCCAGCAGCTCGACAGATGGAAGTAAACTGTTTTTT. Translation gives CASSSTDGSKLFF.

The CDR3 reads CARALGTSGRYEQYF. CDR3 DNA sequence: TGCGCCAGGGCTCTGGGGACTAGCGGGCGCTACGAGCAGTACTTC. The rearrangement uses TRBV5-1 and TRBJ2-7; 12 nucleotides agree with TRBD2. Germline CDR1 SGHRS, CDR2 YFSETQ. CDR3 length: 15 residues. The V segment lost 8 bases and the J segment 3 bases; nucleotides outside the gene matches: 9.

This CDR3 is CASSSNGQLSDTQYF. Here the CDR3 DNA reads TGTGCCAGCAGCTCCAATGGACAGCTCTCAGATACGCAGTATTTT. V usage is TRBV7-3 and J usage is TRBJ2-3; a weak D match, TRBD1 (6 bases). Germline CDR1 is SGHTA and CDR2 is FQGTGA. The V end lost 4 bases, the J end lost 4 bases, and 15 bases lay between the germline ends. This CDR3 has 15 residues.

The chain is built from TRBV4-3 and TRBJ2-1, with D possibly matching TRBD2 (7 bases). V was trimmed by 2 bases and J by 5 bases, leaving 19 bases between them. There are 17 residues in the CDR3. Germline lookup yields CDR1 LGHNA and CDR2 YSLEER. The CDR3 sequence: CASSQSEGGAIDNEQFF. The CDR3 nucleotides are TGCGCCAGCAGCCAATCGGAGGGGGGGGCCATAGACAATGAGCAGTTCTTC.

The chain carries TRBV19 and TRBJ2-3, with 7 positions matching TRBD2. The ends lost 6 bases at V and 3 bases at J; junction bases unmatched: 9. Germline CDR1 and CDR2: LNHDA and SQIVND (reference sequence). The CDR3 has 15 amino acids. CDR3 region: CASRLAASGTDTQYF. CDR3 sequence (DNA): TGTGCCAGTAGGCTGGCGGCTAGCGGTACAGATACGCAGTATTTT.

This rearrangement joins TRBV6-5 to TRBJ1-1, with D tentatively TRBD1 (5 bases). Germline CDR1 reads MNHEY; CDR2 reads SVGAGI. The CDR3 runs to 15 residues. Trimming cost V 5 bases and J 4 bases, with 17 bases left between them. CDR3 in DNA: TGTGCCAGCAGTAAGGGGCGAATGGGGCGCACTGAAGCTTTCTTT. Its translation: CASSKGRMGRTEAFF.

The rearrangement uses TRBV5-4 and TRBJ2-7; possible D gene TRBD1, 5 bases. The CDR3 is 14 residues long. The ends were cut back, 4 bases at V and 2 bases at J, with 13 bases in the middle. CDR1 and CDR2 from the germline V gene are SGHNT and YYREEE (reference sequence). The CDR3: CASSAHKQAYEQYF. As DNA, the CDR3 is TGTGCCAGCAGCGCCCACAAACAGGCCTACGAGCAGTACTTC.

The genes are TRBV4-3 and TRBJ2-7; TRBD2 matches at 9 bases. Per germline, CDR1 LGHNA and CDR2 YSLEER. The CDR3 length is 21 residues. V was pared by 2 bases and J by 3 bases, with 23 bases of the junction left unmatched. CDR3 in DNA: TGCGCCAGCAGCCAACGCCGCGGGGGGGAGTCAGGGCCCAAACCAATCTACGAGCAGTACTTC. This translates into CASSQRRGGESGPKPIYEQYF.